Presented here are 31 T cell receptor beta chains from one specimen sequenced in a study of blood T cell repertoires in COVID-19 (dated by TCRdb to between 2020 and 2021). The protocol used for the library was the immunoSEQ multiplex PCR assay. TCRdb obtained this table from immuneACCESS and retained in-frame rearrangements with V and J assigned. These tables miss some clones; where compared with another copy, unresolved V genes account for less than half of the shortfall, and the remainder is unexplained. The sample records around 340,000 clones, about 92% of which are singletons. Of the sample, 3% to 4.5% falls within the top ten clones. The sequenced material came from peripheral blood. Receptor source: an older woman with COVID-19, enrolled during active disease.

This clone was counted once. This chain links TRBV7-3 with TRBJ2-2, with 10 positions matching TRBD1. Germline CDR1 SGHTA, CDR2 FQGTGA. This CDR3 spans 15 amino acids. The trim removed 4 bases at V and 7 bases at J, leaving 6 bases unmatched. DNA for the CDR3: TGTGCCAGCAGCTCTTGGACAGGGGGAGTCGGGGAGCTGTTTTTT. It encodes CASSSWTGGVGELFF.

The chain is built from TRBV6-6 and TRBJ1-5; TRBD1 might be the D (5 bases). This CDR3 comprises 15 residues. The germline gives CDR1 MNHNY, CDR2 SVGAGI (reference sequence). Deletions cut 3 bases from V and 1 base from J, with 10 bases between. This chain's CDR3 is CASSYAGGSNQPQHF. The CDR3 DNA follows: TGTGCCAGCAGTTATGCCGGGGGAAGCAATCAGCCCCAGCATTTT.

The chain employs TRBV6-2 or TRBV6-3 and TRBJ2-1; TRBD2 matches at 14 bases. The CDR3 consists of 16 residues. With 2 bases clipped from V and 8 bases from J, the junction kept 5 bases outside the gene matches. Germline V gives CDR1 MNHEY, CDR2 SVGEGT. The CDR3: CASSYGTSGGWDEQFF. The CDR3 nucleotides are TGTGCCAGCAGTTACGGGACTAGCGGGGGATGGGATGAGCAGTTCTTC.

The J gene is TRBJ2-6, the V gene TRBV30; D is uncertain. Germline CDR1 and CDR2: GTSNPN and SVGIG (reference sequence). Between the trimmed V and J ends, which lost 0 bases and 0 bases, there was a span of 6 bases. This CDR3 contains 15 residues. The CDR3 protein is CAWSVSSSGANVLTF. CDR3 DNA: TGTGCCTGGAGTGTGAGTAGCTCTGGGGCCAACGTCCTGACTTTC.

This rearrangement joins TRBV9 to TRBJ1-6; tentatively, D is TRBD1 (6 bases). Germline V gives CDR1 SGDLS, CDR2 YYNGEE. V dropped 2 bases and J dropped 7 bases, with 13 bases sitting between them. The CDR3 length is 15 residues. CDR3 loop: CASSVEWTVNSPLHF. The CDR3 DNA is TGTGCCAGCAGCGTGGAATGGACAGTAAATTCACCCCTCCACTTT.

V is TRBV7-3 and J is TRBJ2-5; D possibly corresponds to TRBD2 (5 bases). In germline, CDR1 is SGHTA, CDR2 FQGTGA. This CDR3 has 15 amino acids. V lost 5 bases to trimming and J lost 5 bases, with 18 bases between them. CDR3 bases: TGTGCCAGCAGCCCTACCGGACCCGGGGAGGAGACCCAGTACTTC. Translation gives CASSPTGPGEETQYF.

The genes are TRBV5-1 and TRBJ1-3; tentatively, D is TRBD1 (6 bases). The CDR3 is 16 residues long. Germline assignment: CDR1 SGHRS and CDR2 YFSETQ. Trimming left V 0 bases short and J 4 bases short, with 14 bases between. This chain's CDR3 is CASSLDGGAGGNTIYF. CDR3 in DNA: TGCGCCAGCAGCTTGGATGGGGGGGCAGGCGGAAACACCATATATTTT.

The rearrangement links TRBV5-3 to TRBJ2-4; 11 nucleotides line up with TRBD2. TRBV5-3 is an open reading frame whose function is uncertain. V lost 4 bases to trimming and J lost 4 bases; unmatched junction nucleotides: 13. CDR3 length: 18 residues. This CDR3 is CARSPRPTSGGLKNIQYF. CDR3 coding DNA: TGTGCCAGAAGCCCCCGGCCTACTAGCGGGGGTCTAAAAAACATTCAGTACTTC.

The chain couples TRBV5-1 to TRBJ1-3; D ambiguous. Trimming left V 2 bases short and J 1 base short, with 10 bases between. This CDR3 is 15 amino acids long. Germline V CDR1 and CDR2: SGHRS, YFSETQ. The CDR3 bases are TGCGCCAGCAGCTTAAACAGCGGGTCTGGAAACACCATATATTTT. Its protein product is CASSLNSGSGNTIYF.

The chain recombines TRBV30 with TRBJ1-1; no clear D gene. The CDR3 spans 11 residues. Looked up from germline, CDR1 is GTSNPN and CDR2 is SVGIG (reference sequence). This CDR3 reads CAAGLNTEAFF. Here the CDR3 DNA reads TGTGCTGCTGGGCTGAACACTGAAGCTTTCTTT.

The gene calls are TRBV18 and TRBJ1-1; D gene ambiguous. V lost 8 bases to trimming and J lost 8 bases, with 18 bases between them. This CDR3 is built from 13 residues. The germline CDR1 and CDR2 sequences are KGHSH and LQKENI. As DNA, the CDR3 is TGTGCCAGCACCCTCTCCTCAATCTACGAAGCTTTCTTT. This sequence encodes CASTLSSIYEAFF. The full variable domain, rest sourced from reference TRBV18 and TRBJ1-1, is NAGVMQNPRHLVRRRGQEARLRCSPMKGHSHVYWYRQLPEEGLKFMVYLQKENIIDESGMPKERFSAEFPKEGPSILRIQQVVRGDSAAYFCASTLSSIYEAFFGQGTRLTVV.

The chain links TRBV5-4 to TRBJ1-6; 7 bases fit TRBD1. This CDR3 contains 16 residues. J lost 0 bases, V lost 5 bases, and 5 bases had no gene match. The germline gives CDR1 SGHNT, CDR2 YYREEE (reference sequence). The chain's CDR3 is CASRPQGGSYNSPLHF. CDR3 DNA sequence: TGTGCCAGCAGGCCTCAGGGGGGCTCCTATAATTCACCCCTCCACTTT. Full variable domain (missing parts from reference TRBV5-4 and TRBJ1-6): ETGVTQSPTHLIKTRGQQVTLRCSSQSGHNTVSWYQQALGQGPQFIFQYYREEENGRGNFPPRFSGLQFPNYSSELNVNALELDDSALYLCASRPQGGSYNSPLHFGNGTRLTVT.

The chain is built from TRBV5-1 and TRBJ1-2; TRBD1 matches at 8 bases. Per germline, CDR1 SGHRS and CDR2 YFSETQ. V lost 2 bases and J lost 5; bases outside the gene matches: 8. The CDR3 contains 15 residues. DNA of the CDR3: TGCGCCAGCAGCTTCAGGGGGCCTTCCCTTTATGGCTACACCTTC. It yields the protein CASSFRGPSLYGYTF.

CDR3 bases: TGTGCCAGCAGCTTAGAGGACAGGGCTGGAAACACCATATATTTT. It codes for CASSLEDRAGNTIYF. V usage is TRBV7-2 and J usage is TRBJ1-3, with 8 bases matching TRBD1. The CDR3 has 15 residues. With V trimmed by 1 base and J by 2 bases, 1 base remained unmatched. CDR1 is SGHTA and CDR2 is FQGNSA in the germline V gene.

This clone has just one count. This chain connects TRBV18 to TRBJ1-4, with D possibly being TRBD1 (5 bases). This CDR3 has 16 amino acids. Germline CDR1 KGHSH, CDR2 LQKENI. Trimming took 4 bases from V and 4 from J, leaving 16 bases between them. The CDR3: CASSLTSPGINEKLFF. In DNA form, the CDR3 reads TGTGCCAGCTCACTGACCAGCCCAGGGATTAATGAAAAACTGTTTTTT.

This clone has only one observation. The V and J genes are TRBV6-5 and TRBJ2-3; D is unresolved. The CDR3 sequence is 14 residues long. Looked up from germline, CDR1 is MNHEY and CDR2 is SVGAGI. Between the trimmed V and J ends, which lost 5 bases and 2 bases, there was a span of 11 bases. The CDR3 reads CASSPGFFTDTQYF. The CDR3 bases are TGTGCCAGCAGTCCCGGTTTCTTCACAGATACGCAGTATTTT.

This sequence joins TRBV9 and TRBJ2-7; TRBD2 might be the D (6 bases). This CDR3 is 15 amino acids long. Germline assignment: CDR1 SGDLS and CDR2 YYNGEE. V was pared by 0 bases and J by 3 bases, with 13 bases between. The CDR3 spells CASSVAPGVFYEQYF. CDR3 bases: TGTGCCAGCAGCGTAGCACCGGGAGTTTTCTACGAGCAGTACTTC.

This rearrangement joins TRBV5-1 to TRBJ1-4; D gene unclear. Trimming cost V 4 bases and J 8 bases, with 6 bases left between them. The length of the CDR3 is 11 residues. Germline CDR1 reads SGHRS; CDR2 reads YFSETQ. CDR3 region: CASSPGEKLFF. The CDR3, as DNA: TGCGCCAGCAGCCCCGGGGAAAAACTGTTTTTT.

This clone was recorded only once. CDR3 protein: CASSQRDSGGALLDYNEQFF. The CDR3, as DNA: TGTGCCAGCAGCCAACGAGATAGCGGGGGGGCCCTCCTGGACTACAATGAGCAGTTCTTC. V and J are TRBV4-2 and TRBJ2-1; 11 bases align to TRBD2. The CDR3 consists of 20 residues. Trimming at V came to 2 bases and at J to 3 bases, leaving 15 bases not matched to a gene. The germline CDR1 and CDR2 sequences are LGHNA and YNFKEQ.

This chain uses TRBV10-3 with TRBJ2-7; TRBD1 agrees at 9 bases. Trimming removed 8 bases from V and 3 bases from J; junction bases left unmatched: 17. Germline values: CDR1 ENHRY, CDR2 SYGVKD. The CDR3 extends over 17 amino acids. The CDR3 region is CAIGKDRGAGPLYEQYF. In DNA form, the CDR3 reads TGTGCCATCGGTAAGGACAGGGGCGCAGGGCCTCTCTACGAGCAGTACTTC.

The chain employs TRBV28 and TRBJ1-4, with 11 bases matching TRBD1. The CDR3 extends over 14 amino acids. Germline trimming cut 11 bases from V and 8 bases from J; bases unmatched to any gene: 10. The germline V gene encodes CDR1 MDHEN and CDR2 SYDVKM. The CDR3 is CAGSWTGGREKLFF. CDR3 sequence (DNA): TGTGCCGGAAGTTGGACAGGGGGCAGGGAAAAACTGTTTTTT.

The chain links TRBV7-6 to TRBJ2-1; 9 bases map to TRBD1. The CDR3 is made up of 19 amino acids. Trimming cost V 0 bases and J 4 bases; bases outside gene matches: 13. Germline CDR1 SGHVS, CDR2 FNYEAQ. This CDR3 reads CASSLALDRDRALYNEQFF. The CDR3 bases are TGTGCCAGCAGCTTAGCGCTCGACCGGGACAGGGCCTTATACAATGAGCAGTTCTTC. Full variable domain (missing parts from reference TRBV7-6 and TRBJ2-1): GAGVSQSPRYKVTKRGQDVALRCDPISGHVSLYWYRQALGQGPEFLTYFNYEAQQDKSGLPNDRFSAERPEGSISTLTIQRTEQRDSAMYRCASSLALDRDRALYNEQFFGPGTRLTVL.

This chain uses TRBV18 with TRBJ1-6, with TRBD1 matching 7 bases. Losses at the gene ends were 1 base for V and 6 bases for J; bases not matched to a gene: 3. There are 15 residues in the CDR3. Germline values: CDR1 KGHSH, CDR2 LQKENI. CDR3 in DNA: TGTGCCAGCTCACCACACCCAGGGGGTAATTCACCCCTCCACTTT. It is translated as CASSPHPGGNSPLHF.

CDR3 in amino acids: CASSWTGSVYGYTF. DNA of the CDR3: TGTGCCAGCTCATGGACAGGGTCGGTCTATGGCTACACCTTC. V and J are TRBV18 and TRBJ1-2; 8 bases align to TRBD1. Germline V gives CDR1 KGHSH, CDR2 LQKENI. V lost 5 bases, J lost 4 bases, and 6 bases stayed unmatched. This CDR3 has 14 residues. Looking up the rest from reference TRBV18 and TRBJ1-2 gives the full variable domain: NAGVMQNPRHLVRRRGQEARLRCSPMKGHSHVYWYRQLPEEGLKFMVYLQKENIIDESGMPKERFSAEFPKEGPSILRIQQVVRGDSAAYFCASSWTGSVYGYTFGSGTRLTVV.

This chain joins TRBV4-1 and TRBJ2-3; 7 bases fit TRBD2. CDR3 length: 16 residues. Germline CDR1 and CDR2: MGHRA and YSYEKL. The ends lost 1 base at V and 6 bases at J; junction bases unmatched: 10. The CDR3 nucleotides are TGCGCCAGCAGCCAAGGCCTGTCCGGGGGAGGGGATACGCAGTATTTT. Translated: CASSQGLSGGGDTQYF.

In this sample, this clone turned up once. V is TRBV5-1 and J is TRBJ1-6; no clear D gene. Trimming left V 3 bases short and J 10 bases short, with 11 bases between. The CDR3 has 13 residues. Germline lookup yields CDR1 SGHRS and CDR2 YFSETQ. For the CDR3, the DNA is TGCGCCAGCAGCTATGAGGGTAGATCACCCCTCCACTTT. Its translation: CASSYEGRSPLHF.

This clone was recorded a few times. CDR3 sequence reads: CATSSPDSREYF. Here the CDR3 DNA reads TGTGCCACCAGCAGTCCCGACTCTCGGGAGTACTTC. The chain links TRBV15 to TRBJ2-5, with D unclear. V lost 3 bases to trimming and J lost 12 bases, with 14 bases between them. CDR1 is LNHNV, CDR2 YYDKDF, per germline (reference sequence). The CDR3 runs to 12 residues.

This clone has just one count. This chain uses TRBV2 with TRBJ2-7; 9 nucleotides match TRBD1. This CDR3 has 14 amino acids. J gave up 5 bases and V 3 bases, and 5 bases lay outside the gene matches. CDR1 is SNHLY, CDR2 FYNNEI, per germline. This CDR3 reads CASSDRDRANEQYF. CDR3 bases: TGTGCCAGCAGTGACAGGGACAGGGCCAACGAGCAGTACTTC.

J is TRBJ1-4 and V is TRBV30, with D tentatively TRBD1 (6 bases). V gave up 3 bases and J gave up 5 bases, with 10 bases separating them. Looked up from germline, CDR1 is GTSNPN and CDR2 is SVGIG (reference sequence). The CDR3 runs to 13 residues. This CDR3 reads CAWRGQGNEKLFF. In nucleotides, the CDR3 is TGTGCCTGGAGAGGGCAGGGGAATGAAAAACTGTTTTTT.

The V gene is TRBV9, the J gene TRBJ1-2; D is unclear. CDR1 SGDLS and CDR2 YYNGEE come from the germline V gene. The length of the CDR3 is 15 residues. V was shortened by 4 bases and J by 5 bases, with 18 bases between the two germline ends. CDR3 in DNA: TGTGCCAGCAGCACCTCCGGAGGCAGCCCATATGGCTACACCTTC. Amino acid sequence: CASSTSGGSPYGYTF. The full variable domain, its missing parts supplied by reference TRBV9 and TRBJ1-2, is DSGVTQTPKHLITATGQRVTLRCSPRSGDLSVYWYQQSLDQGLQFLIQYYNGEERAKGNILERFSAQQFPDLHSELNLSSLELGDSALYFCASSTSGGSPYGYTFGSGTRLTVV.

On this clone itself: In the same sample, other DNA sequences code for this CDR3. This chain joins TRBV6-5 and TRBJ1-6; TRBD1 aligns across 10 bases. CDR1 and CDR2 (germline): MNHEY, SVGAGI. The CDR3 contains 14 residues. Trimming took 4 bases from V and 10 from J; bases not matched to a gene: 4. CDR3 sequence: CASSWTGGNSPLHF. The CDR3 coding sequence is TGTGCCAGCAGTTGGACAGGGGGAAACTCACCCCTCCACTTT.